This T cell receptor (beta chain) was documented in a study of cytomegalovirus exposure and HLA in healthy donors. Study-level points and caveats: Later work associated fewer than 20,000 TCR beta sequences with HLA alleles at 0.05 false discovery rate. Relative to the approximately 670-donor mean, N-insertions were reportedly fewer in an Asian-associated ancestry cluster in a later analysis. It was only CMV serostatus that was available as immune exposure information.

V was cut by 4 bases and J by 7 bases, with 13 bases left in between. The CDR3 is made up of 13 amino acids. CDR1 MNHEY and CDR2 SVGAGI come from the germline V gene. Researchers ran the PCR with 60 Vbeta and 13 Jbeta primers. The repertoire was sequenced with immunoSEQ multiplex PCR; TCRdb's copy has only in-frame clones and lacks some. The sample yields about 140,000 clones, 70% to 85% seen once. The count of this clone is one. Antigen specificity is unknown. The TCR comes from a middle-aged woman in good health and CMV-seronegative. The material sequenced was PBMCs. The J gene is TRBJ1-2, the V gene TRBV6-5; perhaps TRBD1 as D (6 bases). CDR3 nucleotide sequence: TGTGCCAGCAGTTTCCGGGACAAGACTGGCTACACCTTC. This gives the protein CASSFRDKTGYTF.